Here is one TCR beta chain with its context. Which antigen it targets is not known. Base qualities are not provided; no much larger clone lies one nucleotide away. A second Seattle source provided samples from volunteer blood donors who had recovered from COVID-19. Each collaborating institution followed its own protocols to collect whole blood in K2EDTA tubes. For TCRbeta analysis, collaborator samples were shipped as frozen whole blood, as isolated PBMCs, or as DNA extracted from either sample type. TCRbeta CDR3 regions were amplified from genomic DNA by means of the immunoSEQ Assay, a bias-controlled multiplex PCR. Regarding the original processing steps: Within the assay, amplification of reference gene primers was used to estimate how many nucleated cells each sample contained. To quantify the absolute abundance of each unique TCRbeta CDR3 rearrangement, sequence reads were collapsed and filtered. For each sample, productive Simpson clonality was calculated by taking the square root of Simpson's diversity index across productive rearrangements. TCRdb took this table from immuneACCESS and kept in-frame rearrangements with V and J called. Such tables lack part of the clones; where checked against another copy, unresolved V genes explain under half of the gap, and the rest is unexplained. The DNA gave D and trimming, while V, J and clone size come from that table. The sample table shows about 150,000 clones, and 87% are seen once. 35% to 40% of the sample goes to the ten largest clones.

The data originate from a study of blood T cell repertoires in COVID-19 (dated by TCRdb to the early 2020s). Regarding the complete study: The collaborator samples originated in the United States, Italy and Spain and spanned the acute and convalescent phases of COVID-19. The sample metadata nearly always contained a de-identified subject ID, COVID-19 status, age in years and sex. The prospective study material was composed of cDNA or gDNA derived from T cells, B-cell-depleted T cells, or PBMCs. The dataset comprised deeply sampled blood TCRbeta repertoires from subjects exposed to, actively infected with, or recovered from COVID-19. Where HLA class I and class II types were available, the types were taken from metadata supplied by the sample provider, not from assay-based typing. The samples were drawn from the first 160 participants of the ongoing ImmuneRACE study and from 950 to 1,500 subjects provided by 6 global collaborators. A freely available public database, intended as a resource for researchers studying the immune response to SARS-CoV-2, is where the repertoires were released.

Results and caveats for the whole study, not just this receptor: How much clinical and demographic metadata was included differed by source and by participant, and the metadata was provided uncurated.

The TCR was taken from a middle-aged man who had recovered from COVID-19. Input material: peripheral blood.

CDR3 sequence: CASSRATGNQETQYF. Here is the DNA: TGTGCCAGCAGTCGCGCGACAGGGAATCAAGAGACCCAGTACTTC. The V and J segments used are TRBV6-2 or TRBV6-3 and TRBJ2-5; 7 junctional bases match TRBD1. The germline V end is reduced by 5 bases and the J end by 2 bases; junction bases left unmatched: 8. The CDR3 runs 15 amino acids, cysteine and phenylalanine included. The retained sequence is limited to the CDR3, 45 bases, with the frame set at the first base. The CDR1 and CDR2 encoded by the germline V gene are MNHEY and SVGEGT.